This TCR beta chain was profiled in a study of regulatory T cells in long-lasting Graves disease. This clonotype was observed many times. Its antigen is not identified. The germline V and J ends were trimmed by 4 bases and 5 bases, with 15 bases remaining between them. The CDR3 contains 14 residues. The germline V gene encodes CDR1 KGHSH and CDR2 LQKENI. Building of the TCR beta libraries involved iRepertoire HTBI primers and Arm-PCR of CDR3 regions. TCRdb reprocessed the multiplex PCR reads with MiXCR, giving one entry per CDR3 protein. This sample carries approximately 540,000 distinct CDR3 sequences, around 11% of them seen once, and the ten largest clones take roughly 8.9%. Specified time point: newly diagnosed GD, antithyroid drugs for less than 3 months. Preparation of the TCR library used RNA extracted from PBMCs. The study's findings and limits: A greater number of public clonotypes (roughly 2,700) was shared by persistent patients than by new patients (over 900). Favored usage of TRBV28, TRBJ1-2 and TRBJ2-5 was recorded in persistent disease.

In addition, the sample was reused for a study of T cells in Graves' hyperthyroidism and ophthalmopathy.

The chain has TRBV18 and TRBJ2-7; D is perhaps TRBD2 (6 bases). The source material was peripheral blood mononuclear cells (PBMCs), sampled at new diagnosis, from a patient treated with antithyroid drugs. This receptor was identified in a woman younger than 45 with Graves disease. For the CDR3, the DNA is TGTGCCAGCTCACGGACCGAGCGGGTCCACGAGCAGTACTTC. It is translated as CASSRTERVHEQYF.